These 14 T cell receptor beta chains were all obtained from the same sample, sequenced in a study of CXCR3-negative and CXCR3-positive naive CD8 T cells. Study-level results: More hydrophobic TRB CDR3s were found in CXCR3-positive naive cells than in CXCR3-negative naive cells.

The TRB cDNA libraries were prepared by 5' RACE with UMI labels. TCRdb derives one entry per CDR3 protein from the 5' RACE reads, leaving out DNA. The table for this sample gives under 85,000 distinct CDR3 sequences. These TCRs' antigens remain unknown. The sequenced sample was naive CXCR3+ CD8+ T cells from blood. Subset meaning: CD45RO-CCR7+CD27+CD95- naive CD8+ T cells expressing CXCR3 (TNR3+). These receptors were taken from a human donor in good health. Some clones in this sample may be carry-over from other donors' samples.

The genes are TRBV18 and TRBJ1-6. The CDR3 has 18 residues. Germline-derived CDR1 and CDR2 are KGHSH and LQKENI. The CDR3 is CASSPQDGARTYNSPLHF.

The V call is TRBV28, the J call TRBJ2-1; there is no DNA to check the TCRdb D call of TRBD2. In germline, CDR1 is MDHEN, CDR2 SYDVKM. This CDR3 has 15 residues. The CDR3 protein is CASSLLGLVGNEQFF. Together with reference TRBV28 and TRBJ2-1, the CDR3 gives the full variable domain: DVKVTQSSRYLVKRTGEKVFLECVQDMDHENMFWYRQDPGLGLRLIYFSYDVKMKEKGDIPEGYSVSREKKERFSLILESASTNQTSMYLCASSLLGLVGNEQFFGPGTRLTVL.

The chain is built from TRBV2 and TRBJ2-7. This CDR3 region has 15 residues. From germline, CDR1 is SNHLY and CDR2 FYNNEI. The chain's CDR3 is CASMLTSQISYEQYF.

This chain joins TRBV29-1 and TRBJ1-2; the TCRdb D gene call, TRBD1, has no DNA to confirm it. This CDR3 has 14 amino acids. Looked up from germline, CDR1 is SQVTM and CDR2 is ANQGSEA. The CDR3 is CSVEEGQANYGYTF. The complete variable domain, with remaining parts taken from reference TRBV29-1 and TRBJ1-2, reads SAVISQKPSRDICQRGTSLTIQCQVDSQVTMMFWYRQQPGQSLTLIATANQGSEATYESGFVIDKFPISRPNLTFSTLTVSNMSPEDSSIYLCSVEEGQANYGYTFGSGTRLTVV.

The chain recombines TRBV6-4 with TRBJ2-1; the D call of TRBD2 rests on TCRdb alone, since no DNA is present to check it. Germline-derived CDR1 and CDR2 are MRHNA and SNTAGT. The length of the CDR3 is 15 residues. CDR3 sequence reads: CASSDSTSGANEQFF.

J is TRBJ2-7 and V is TRBV29-1; the TRBD1 assignment by TCRdb is unverifiable without DNA. The CDR3 spans 15 residues. The germline V gene encodes CDR1 SQVTM and CDR2 ANQGSEA. The chain's CDR3 is CSVEGGRGDNYEQYF.

J is TRBJ2-1 and V is TRBV29-1; lacking DNA, the TRBD1 call made by TCRdb goes unchecked. The germline V gene encodes CDR1 SQVTM and CDR2 ANQGSEA. The CDR3 consists of 14 residues. The chain's CDR3 is CSVLRGTGENEQFF.

This chain uses TRBV29-1 with TRBJ2-7; absent DNA, TCRdb's TRBD1 call cannot be checked. This CDR3 has 15 residues. Germline V gene lookup returns CDR1 SQVTM and CDR2 ANQGSEA. CDR3: CSVEGWGQSSYEQYF.

The chain has TRBV13 and TRBJ2-3; TCRdb gives TRBD1 as the D gene, but with no DNA this cannot be confirmed. Germline-derived CDR1 and CDR2 are PRHDT and FYEKMQ (reference sequence). The CDR3 spans 18 residues. The CDR3 sequence is CASSLGARGTLSTDTQYF.

The V gene is TRBV10-3, the J gene TRBJ2-3. This CDR3 is 12 amino acids long. The germline V gene encodes CDR1 ENHRY and CDR2 SYGVKD. The CDR3 sequence: CAITTSTDTQYF.

The CDR3 protein is CATGTINYYTDTQYF. V gene TRBV27 combines with J gene TRBJ2-3; the D gene TCRdb calls, TRBD2, cannot be checked with no DNA. The CDR3 extends over 15 amino acids. Germline V lookup: CDR1 MNHEY, CDR2 SMNVEV (reference sequence).

CDR3 amino acids: CASSQPHHGTQSSYNEQFF. The chain combines TRBV12-3 or TRBV12-4 with TRBJ2-1; there is no DNA to check the TCRdb D call of TRBD2. The CDR3 has 19 amino acids.

The genes are TRBV7-2 and TRBJ2-1; TCRdb lists TRBD2, though no DNA is available to test this call. Germline values: CDR1 SGHTA, CDR2 FQGNSA. The CDR3 loop spans 19 amino acids. The CDR3 region is CAISLRSILAGAVYNEQFF.

CDR3 region: CAINGGNSYEQYF. The rearrangement links TRBV10-3 to TRBJ2-7. CDR3 size: 13 residues. CDR1 ENHRY and CDR2 SYGVKD come from the germline V gene.